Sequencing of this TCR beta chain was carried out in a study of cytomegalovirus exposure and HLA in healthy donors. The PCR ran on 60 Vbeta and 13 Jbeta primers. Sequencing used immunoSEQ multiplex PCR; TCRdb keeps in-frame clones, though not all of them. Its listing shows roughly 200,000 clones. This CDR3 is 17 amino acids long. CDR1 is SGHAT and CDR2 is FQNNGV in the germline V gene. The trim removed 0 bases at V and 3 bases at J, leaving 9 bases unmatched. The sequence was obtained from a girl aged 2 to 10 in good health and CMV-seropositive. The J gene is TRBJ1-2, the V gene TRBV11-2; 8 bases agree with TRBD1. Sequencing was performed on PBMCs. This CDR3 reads CASSLESAGGRYYGYTF. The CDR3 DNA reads TGTGCCAGCAGCTTAGAGTCCGCAGGGGGCCGATACTATGGCTACACCTTC. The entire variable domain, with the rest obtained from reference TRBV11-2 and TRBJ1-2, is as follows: EAGVAQSPRYKIIEKRQSVAFWCNPISGHATLYWYQQILGQGPKLLIQFQNNGVVDDSQLPKDRFSAERLKGVDSTLKIQPAKLEDSAVYLCASSLESAGGRYYGYTFGSGTRLTVV.